Detailed here is one T cell receptor (beta chain). There is no known antigen for this receptor. The sample holds no much larger clone one base away, and base qualities are not on file. These reads were obtained on an Illumina HiSeq 1500. The raw public data were reprocessed by TCRdb itself: fastp quality trimming at Q25, MiXCR clonotype calling, in-frame beta chains only. Rows are combined by CDR3 protein, so each entry shows the most common genes and DNA. Counted in this sample were roughly 180,000 distinct CDR3 sequences; about 20% of them appeared once. In total, the top ten clones hold 25% of the sample. The data were obtained in a study of T cell repertoires in cytomegalovirus infection (dated by TCRdb to the late 2010s). In the study overall: Recently identified HLA-C-restricted CMV epitopes, whose presentation resists viral immunomodulation, were targeted by peptide stimulations together with well-studied HLA-B-restricted epitopes. The HLA type of each donor mattered for the analysis, because public TCR beta signatures pointed to carriage of CMV infection along with the matching HLA type.

The sample's treatment or condition label is to be understood as: in vitro stimulation with specific CMV peptide epitopes to enrich CMV-specific T cells. Findings and caveats that apply to the study as a whole: Carriers of CMV infection plus the relevant HLA type were discriminated by the cumulative frequency of public TCR beta family members in the study cohort and in an independent roughly 370-donor cohort. The ex vivo response was dominated by HLA-C-restricted CMV-specific TCR beta clonotypes, which also provided the single most frequent clonotype in two of eight donors.

The sample in question was CD8+ T cells from cultured PBMCs, obtained from culture after CMV antigen stimulation. The source is a human donor in good health (CMV status not recorded). Some clones in this sample may be carry-over from other donors' samples.

This receptor carries the CDR3 CASSQETGGLTEAFF. The DNA sequence is given as TGCGCCAGCAGCCAAGAGACAGGGGGCCTCACTGAAGCTTTCTTT. This receptor chain uses TRBV4-1 and TRBJ1-1, with 10 junctional bases fitting TRBD1. Looking up the germline V gene yields CDR1 MGHRA and CDR2 YSYEKL. V loses 0 bases at its end and J loses 4 bases; junction bases beyond the gene matches: 2. The CDR3 goes from the cysteine to the phenylalanine over 15 residues. Only CDR3 DNA is held: 45 bases, read in frame from base 1.